The present entry profiles one T cell receptor beta chain with its context. Here immunoSEQ multiplex PCR was the method, and the copy in TCRdb shows in-frame clones only, minus some. The profile shows approximately 2.4 million clones, almost 96% of them singletons. This sample was included in a study of shared clonotypes between healthy human individuals. Trimming removed 0 bases from V and 13 bases from J, with 9 bases in between. Germline V gives CDR1 MNHNY, CDR2 SVGAGI (reference sequence). The CDR3 has 12 amino acids. The source of this sequence is a man younger than 35 in good health. The sample consisted of naive CD4+ T cells sorted from blood. Subset meaning: CD45RA+ positively selected. J is TRBJ1-4 and V is TRBV6-6; D not resolved. CDR3 sequence: CASSYSSGTLFF. DNA for the CDR3: TGTGCCAGCAGTTACTCGAGTGGAACACTGTTTTTT.